This T cell receptor beta chain was identified during a study of technical replicates of blood from four donors. Produced via immunoSEQ multiplex PCR; TCRdb's table is partial and in-frame only. The sample holds 40,000 to 60,000 clones, about 93% seen once. CDR3 length: 16 amino acids. CDR1 is SNHLY, CDR2 FYNNEI, per germline. With 3 bases removed from V and 0 bases from J, the gap between germline ends came to 12 bases. Material for sequencing was PBMCs. The TCR comes from a human donor in good health. Some clones in this sample may be carry-over from other donors' samples. The V gene is TRBV2, the J gene TRBJ2-1, with D perhaps matching TRBD1 (5 bases). The CDR3 DNA sequence: TGTGCCAGCAGTGACCCGACCAGGGCCTCCTACAATGAGCAGTTCTTC. Residues: CASSDPTRASYNEQFF. Full variable domain (outside the CDR3, taken from reference TRBV2 and TRBJ2-1): EPEVTQTPSHQVTQMGQEVILRCVPISNHLYFYWYRQILGQKVEFLVSFYNNEISEKSEIFDDQFSVERPDGSNFTLKIRSTKLEDSAMYFCASSDPTRASYNEQFFGPGTRLTVL.